This T cell receptor beta chain was profiled in a study of persistence of HIV-infected CD4 T cells. Turning to the study itself: Anti-CD3/anti-CD28 stimulation activated a higher proportion of cells than antigen stimulation, with lower memory fraction. The study, taken as a whole, reports: TCR oligoclonality correlated with proviral oligoclonality in the same sorted populations. Antigen-responding cells were enriched for degenerate expanded CDR3beta sequences.

With regard to this clone: Its target is not known.

With 3 bases removed from V and 4 bases from J, the gap between germline ends came to 18 bases. The germline gives CDR1 KGHSH, CDR2 LQKENI. This CDR3 is 16 amino acids long. This nonspecific control used anti-CD3/anti-CD28 bead stimulation of CD4+ T cells. CD4+ T cells upregulating both CD40 ligand and CD69 were sorted as responding cells. Suppressive ART was started during chronic HIV-1 infection in these adults. The libraries were made with immunoSEQ version 4 in survey mode. Assay: immunoSEQ multiplex PCR; the TCRdb copy retains only in-frame clones and omits some. In the table there are 35,000 to 40,000 clones, approximately 90% of which are singletons.

The sequenced sample was CD4+ T cells sorted from PBMCs after roughly 20-hour stimulation, obtained from a patient who received antiretroviral therapy. The origin of this receptor is an adult man with HIV who was CMV-seropositive. This sequence joins TRBV18 and TRBJ2-5; TRBD1 is a possible D gene (5 bases). The CDR3 sequence is CASSPQDTTPGETQYF. CDR3 DNA: TGTGCCAGCTCACCTCAGGACACTACTCCCGGAGAGACCCAGTACTTC.